Listed below are T cell receptor beta chains from one sample, sequenced in a study of shared clonotypes between healthy human individuals. Assay used: immunoSEQ multiplex PCR; TCRdb lists only in-frame clones, some missing. The sample holds hundreds of thousands of clones; roughly 98% are singletons and the top ten take approximately 0.33%. Sequences were obtained from naive CD8+ T cells sorted from blood. Receptors were obtained from a young man in good health. The CDR3 runs from the conserved cysteine through the conserved F or W. The D gene is left open where the match is weak. Clone size appears in some rows only: once, few, many, or a class for an expanded clone.

TRBD1	TRBV29-1	TRBJ2-1	-	TGCAGCGTCCAAAGACGGGACAGGGAGCACAATGAGCAGTTCTTC	CSVQRRDREHNEQFF
TRBD1	TRBV14	TRBJ2-7	-	TGTGCCAGCAGCCACGGACAGGGCCCATACGAGCAGTACTTC	CASSHGQGPYEQYF
TRBD2	TRBV11-2	TRBJ2-2	-	TGTGCCAGCAGCTTCCACCTCGGGACTAGCGCGAACACCGGGGAGCTGTTTTTT	CASSFHLGTSANTGELFF
-	TRBV7-3	TRBJ2-1	-	TGTGCCAGCAGCTTAAGGGGCAGCTCCTACAATGAGCAGTTCTTC	CASSLRGSSYNEQFF
TRBD1	TRBV18	TRBJ2-7	-	TGTGCCAGCTCACCCAGGACAGGGGGCATCTACGAGCAGTACTTC	CASSPRTGGIYEQYF
TRBD1	TRBV13	TRBJ2-7	-	TGTGCCAGCACAATGGGACAGGGGACAAACGAGCAGTACTTC	CASTMGQGTNEQYF
TRBD1	TRBV10-3	TRBJ1-2	-	TGTGCCATCAGCTTTCCGGGACAGGGATCCTATGGCTACACCTTC	CAISFPGQGSYGYTF
-	TRBV27	TRBJ1-1	-	TGTGCCAGCAGTTCGTTGGGAGAGGGGACTGAAGCTTTCTTT	CASSSLGEGTEAFF
-	TRBV5-4	TRBJ2-6	once	TGTGCCAGCGAAGTCTCTGGGGCCAACGTCCTGACTTTC	CASEVSGANVLTF
TRBD1	TRBV5-1	TRBJ2-7	-	TGCGCCAGCAGCTGGGACAGCCGGGTCACCTACGAGCAGTACTTC	CASSWDSRVTYEQYF
-	TRBV5-1	TRBJ2-1	-	TGCGCCAGCAGCTTGGTAGCAACCGATGAGCAGTTCTTC	CASSLVATDEQFF
-	TRBV6-6	TRBJ2-7	-	TGTGCCAGCATGAGTTCCTACGAGCAGTACTTC	CASMSSYEQYF
-	TRBV5-5	TRBJ2-7	-	TGTGCCAGCAGCTTGACGTGGGGGAGCTCCTACGAGCAGTACTTC	CASSLTWGSSYEQYF
-	TRBV19	TRBJ2-1	-	TGTGCCAGTAGTATCAGAGGTGCAGCCTACAATGAGCAGTTCTTC	CASSIRGAAYNEQFF
-	TRBV7-2	TRBJ1-5	-	TGTGCCAGCAGCGACAGCCCGACAGACAATCAGCCCCAGCATTTT	CASSDSPTDNQPQHF
-	TRBV9	TRBJ2-6	-	TGTGCCAGCAGGGATGGGGCCAACGTCCTGACTTTC	CASRDGANVLTF
TRBD2	TRBV9	TRBJ2-5	-	TGTGCCAGCAGCGTGATAGGTGGTAGCGGGAAAGAGACCCAGTACTTC	CASSVIGGSGKETQYF
TRBD1	TRBV7-9	TRBJ2-7	-	TGTGCCAGCAGCCCGATGACAGGGGACGAGCAGTACTTC	CASSPMTGDEQYF
-	TRBV14	TRBJ2-3	once	TGTGCCAGCAGCCAACGAAACTCAGGGTTTCTAGGGGCAGATACGCAGTATTTT	CASSQRNSGFLGADTQYF
-	TRBV4-1	TRBJ1-2	-	TGCGCCAGCAGCCAAGATTGGGTAGGGGGAAGGGACTATGGCTACACCTTC	CASSQDWVGGRDYGYTF
-	TRBV20-1	TRBJ2-7	-	TGCAGTGCAGGCAGGGTGGAGCAGTACTTC	CSAGRVEQYF
-	TRBV7-2	TRBJ1-1	-	TGTGCCAGCAGCTTAGTGGGCGGGGGGGACACTGAAGCTTTCTTT	CASSLVGGGDTEAFF
TRBD2	TRBV7-9	TRBJ2-1	-	TGTGCCAGCAGCTTAGCTGCTAGCGGGAAGGAGGACAATGAGCAGTTCTTC	CASSLAASGKEDNEQFF
-	TRBV7-6	TRBJ2-7	-	TGTGCCAGCAGCTTAGGGAACCATGCCTACGAGCAGTACTTC	CASSLGNHAYEQYF
TRBD1	TRBV9	TRBJ1-3	-	TGTGCCAGCAGCCCGAAACGGACAGGTTCAGGAAACACCATATATTTT	CASSPKRTGSGNTIYF
-	TRBV4-1	TRBJ1-2	-	TGCGCCAGCAGCCAAGAGTGGCAGGGCTATGGCTACACCTTC	CASSQEWQGYGYTF
-	TRBV4-2	TRBJ2-3	-	TGTGCCAGCAGCCTACCTCAGGGCACAGATACGCAGTATTTT	CASSLPQGTDTQYF
-	TRBV4-3	TRBJ2-1	-	TGCGCCAGCAGCCCCGGATGGGGGTACAATGAGCAGTTCTTC	CASSPGWGYNEQFF
TRBD1	TRBV5-4	TRBJ2-2	-	TGTGCCAGCAGCGGGCAGGGGGCCGGGGAGCTGTTTTTT	CASSGQGAGELFF
-	TRBV27	TRBJ1-5	-	TGTGCCAGCAGTTCCACGGTGGGGTGGACCCAGCATTTT	CASSSTVGWTQHF
TRBD1	TRBV9	TRBJ2-1	-	TGTGCCAGCAGCGTTAAGACCGGGACAGGGTTCGACAATGAGCAGTTCTTC	CASSVKTGTGFDNEQFF
TRBD1	TRBV5-1	TRBJ2-5	-	TGCGCCAGCAGCTTGGTGGACAGGGGGAAAGAGACCCAGTACTTC	CASSLVDRGKETQYF
-	TRBV5-1	TRBJ2-1	-	TGCGCCAGCAGCTTGGCGCTAGCCCCCTACAATGAGCAGTTCTTC	CASSLALAPYNEQFF
-	TRBV2	TRBJ1-5	-	TGTGCCAGCAGTGAAGCTAAGGACAACCAGCCCCAGCATTTT	CASSEAKDNQPQHF
TRBD2	TRBV7-9	TRBJ2-7	-	TGTGCCAGCAGAGGAGGGAGCGGGGACTCCTACGAGCAGTACTTC	CASRGGSGDSYEQYF